A single sample is the source of the 7 T cell receptor beta chains below, sequenced in a study of cytomegalovirus exposure and HLA in healthy donors. Amplification used 60 Vbeta primers and 13 Jbeta primers. Measured with immunoSEQ multiplex PCR; TCRdb has only the in-frame clones, and not every one. The sample lists some 150,000 clones, roughly 80% occurring once. What was sequenced was PBMCs. The receptors stem from a woman between 25 and 40 years old in good health and CMV-seronegative.

This sequence joins TRBV7-8 and TRBJ2-3, with 12 bases lining up with TRBD2. This CDR3 spans 15 amino acids. J gave up 5 bases and V 4 bases, and 4 bases lay outside the gene matches. Germline CDR1 reads SGHVS; CDR2 reads FQNEAQ. The chain's CDR3 is CASSSPGLAGDTQYF. The DNA for the CDR3 is TGTGCCAGCAGCTCTCCGGGACTAGCGGGAGATACGCAGTATTTT.

This chain connects TRBV6-5 to TRBJ2-1; TRBD1 aligns across 7 bases. The CDR3 contains 15 residues. J gave up 0 bases and V 8 bases, and 7 bases lay outside the gene matches. The germline V gene has CDR1 MNHEY and CDR2 SVGAGI. The CDR3 protein is CASGLTGASYNEQFF. Here the CDR3 DNA reads TGTGCCAGCGGATTAACAGGGGCCTCCTACAATGAGCAGTTCTTC.

The V call is TRBV2, the J call TRBJ1-4, with TRBD1 identical over 9 bases. After removal of 4 bases from V and 8 bases from J, the junction contained 8 bases not matched to a gene. The CDR3 length is 15 residues. The germline V gene has CDR1 SNHLY and CDR2 FYNNEI. In DNA, the CDR3 is TGTGCCAGCAGTGGAGGGGACAGGGAAATGGAAAAACTGTTTTTT. Translation gives CASSGGDREMEKLFF. Filled out from reference TRBV2 and TRBJ1-4, the complete variable domain reads EPEVTQTPSHQVTQMGQEVILRCVPISNHLYFYWYRQILGQKVEFLVSFYNNEISEKSEIFDDQFSVERPDGSNFTLKIRSTKLEDSAMYFCASSGGDREMEKLFFGSGTQLSVL.

The rearrangement uses TRBV4-1 and TRBJ2-1; 7 positions match TRBD2. Germline values: CDR1 MGHRA, CDR2 YSYEKL. This CDR3 is built from 17 residues. After removal of 0 bases from V and 6 bases from J, the junction contained 11 bases not matched to a gene. CDR3 nucleotide sequence: TGCGCCAGCAGCCAAGACCACGGGAGGATAGGGTTCAATGAGCAGTTCTTC. It translates to CASSQDHGRIGFNEQFF.

J is TRBJ1-5 and V is TRBV30; perhaps TRBD1 as D (6 bases). The V gene's germline CDR1 is GTSNPN and CDR2 SVGIG (reference sequence). Trimming left V 3 bases short and J 5 bases short, with 17 bases between. The CDR3 spans 15 residues. The CDR3 protein is CAWRPTGFGDQPQHF. The CDR3 DNA follows: TGTGCCTGGAGACCTACAGGGTTCGGGGATCAGCCCCAGCATTTT.

The genes are TRBV25-1 and TRBJ1-2; tentatively, D is TRBD1 (5 bases). V was cut by 5 bases and J by 8 bases, with 9 bases left in between. The CDR3 is 11 residues long. Germline V lookup: CDR1 MGHDK, CDR2 SYGVNS. Here the CDR3 reads CASSWAGGYTF. CDR3 nucleotide sequence: TGTGCCAGCAGTTGGGCAGGGGGCTACACCTTC.

The J gene is TRBJ2-5, the V gene TRBV5-1; 11 bases are shared with TRBD2. This CDR3 region has 17 residues. Looked up from germline, CDR1 is SGHRS and CDR2 is YFSETQ. With 1 base clipped from V and 0 bases from J, the junction kept 5 bases outside the gene matches. CDR3 protein: CASSLLSSGGNQETQYF. For the CDR3, the DNA is TGCGCCAGCAGCTTGTTATCTAGCGGGGGGAACCAAGAGACCCAGTACTTC.